These 5 T cell receptor beta chains originate from one sample sequenced in a study of T cells in Graves' hyperthyroidism and ophthalmopathy. Amplification of TCR beta CDR3 regions used RNA as the template. When the TCR CDR3 underwent first-round RT-PCR, the HTBI primer set was used. Via MiXCR, TCRdb re-called the multiplex PCR reads, giving one row per CDR3 protein. The profile shows some 400,000 distinct CDR3 sequences, 13% of them singletons. Sequenced input: blood. The source is a man aged 30 to 45 with Graves' hyperthyroidism that later progressed to Graves' ophthalmopathy.

In this sample, this clonotype turned up many times. J is TRBJ2-3 and V is TRBV27, with a tentative D call TRBD2 (6 bases). The CDR3 totals 16 residues. V was cut by 3 bases and J by 4 bases, with 17 bases left in between. Germline CDR1 reads MNHEY; CDR2 reads SMNVEV (reference sequence). DNA for the CDR3: TGTGCCAGCAGTTTGTTGCGGGGTAGGGTGTCAGATACGCAGTATTTT. Its protein is CASSLLRGRVSDTQYF.

This clonotype was counted many times. The rearrangement uses TRBV2 and TRBJ2-3, with TRBD2 identical over 10 bases. Germline V lookup: CDR1 SNHLY, CDR2 FYNNEI. The V and J ends lost 6 bases and 2 bases, in that order; junction bases with no gene match: 5. The CDR3 runs 15 residues. In DNA form, the CDR3 reads TGTGCCAGCAGCAAACTAGCGGGGTCCACAGATACGCAGTATTTT. Its protein product is CASSKLAGSTDTQYF. The full variable domain, with the rest looked up from reference TRBV2 and TRBJ2-3, is EPEVTQTPSHQVTQMGQEVILRCVPISNHLYFYWYRQILGQKVEFLVSFYNNEISEKSEIFDDQFSVERPDGSNFTLKIRSTKLEDSAMYFCASSKLAGSTDTQYFGPGTRLTVL.

This clonotype came up many times. The rearrangement joins TRBV20-1 to TRBJ1-1; D remains unclear. Germline V lookup: CDR1 DFQATT, CDR2 SNEGSKA (reference sequence). Trimming cost V 2 bases and J 0 bases, with 7 bases left between them. The CDR3 sequence is 13 residues long. The DNA for the CDR3 is TGCAGTGCTAGAAGCAGCATGAACACTGAAGCTTTCTTT. This sequence encodes CSARSSMNTEAFF.

The chain couples TRBV19 to TRBJ2-1, with 7 bases aligning to TRBD1. The CDR3 consists of 15 residues. Germline V gene sequence: CDR1 LNHDA, CDR2 SQIVND (reference sequence). With V trimmed by 3 bases and J by 7 bases, 9 bases remained unmatched. For the CDR3, the DNA is TGTGCCAGTAGTATTGGAGGACAGGTAATAAATGAGCAGTTCTTC. It specifies CASSIGGQVINEQFF.

V gene TRBV3-1 combines with J gene TRBJ2-2, with TRBD2 identical over 15 bases. The CDR3 length is 18 residues. J gave up 7 bases and V 1 base, and 7 bases lay outside the gene matches. Germline V gives CDR1 LGHDT, CDR2 YNNKEL (reference sequence). The CDR3 bases are TGTGCCAGCAGCCAAGGGGGACTAGCGGGGGGCCGGGACGGGGAGCTGTTTTTT. Protein product: CASSQGGLAGGRDGELFF.